This TCR beta chain was captured by sequencing in a study of early T cells in non-severe SARS-CoV-2 infection. Study details: Chains were unpaired, as sequencing was done on bulk RNA from unsorted whole blood. Study observations and caveats: Matching results from VDJdb favored anti-spike CD8 responses, leaving private and CD4 specificities undetected.

As part of library construction, unique molecular identifiers were attached to individual cDNA molecules. TCRdb analysed the 5' RACE reads with MiXCR anew, one entry per CDR3 protein. This sample yields roughly 26,000 distinct CDR3 sequences, of which approximately 5.1% are seen a single time; 3.5% to 4.5% belongs to the top ten. Ten or more counts support this clonotype. The antigen is unknown. Sequencing input: whole blood. The clonotype comes from an adult who was a healthcare worker with PCR-confirmed SARS-CoV-2 infection or an uninfected control (not recorded which).

The CDR3 DNA reads as TGTGCCAGCAGCTCCCCTGAGCACACTGAAGCTTTCTTT. Protein product: CASSSPEHTEAFF. The chain uses TRBV7-6 and TRBJ1-1; D is unclear. V lost 4 bases, J lost 3 bases, and 9 bases lay in between. CDR1 and CDR2 (germline): SGHVS, FNYEAQ. The CDR3 consists of 13 residues.